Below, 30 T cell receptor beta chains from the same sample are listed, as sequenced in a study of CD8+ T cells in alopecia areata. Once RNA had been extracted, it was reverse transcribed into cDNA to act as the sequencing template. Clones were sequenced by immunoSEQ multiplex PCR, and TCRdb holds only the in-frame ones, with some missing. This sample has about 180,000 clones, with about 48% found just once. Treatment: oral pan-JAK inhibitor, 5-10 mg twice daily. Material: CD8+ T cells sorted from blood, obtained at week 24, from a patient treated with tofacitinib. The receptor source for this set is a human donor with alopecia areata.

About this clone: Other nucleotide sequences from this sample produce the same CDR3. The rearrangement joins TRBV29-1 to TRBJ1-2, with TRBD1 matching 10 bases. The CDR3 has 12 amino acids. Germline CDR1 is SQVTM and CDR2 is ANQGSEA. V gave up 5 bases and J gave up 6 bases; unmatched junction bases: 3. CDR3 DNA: TGCAGCGTTTCGGACAGGGGGGATGGCTACACCTTC. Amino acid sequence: CSVSDRGDGYTF.

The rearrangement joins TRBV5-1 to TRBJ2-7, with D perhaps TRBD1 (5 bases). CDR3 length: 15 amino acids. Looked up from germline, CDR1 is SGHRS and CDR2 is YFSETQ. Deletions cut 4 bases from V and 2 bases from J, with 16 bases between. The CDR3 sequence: CASSPGRTPTYEQYF. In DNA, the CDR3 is TGCGCCAGCAGCCCAGGTCGGACACCGACCTACGAGCAGTACTTC.

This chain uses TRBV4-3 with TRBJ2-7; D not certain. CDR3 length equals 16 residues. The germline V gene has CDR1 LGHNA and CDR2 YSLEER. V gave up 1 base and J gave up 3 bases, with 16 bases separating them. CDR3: CASSQAAAASYYEQYF. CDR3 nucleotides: TGCGCCAGCAGCCAAGCGGCCGCGGCCTCCTACTACGAGCAGTACTTC.

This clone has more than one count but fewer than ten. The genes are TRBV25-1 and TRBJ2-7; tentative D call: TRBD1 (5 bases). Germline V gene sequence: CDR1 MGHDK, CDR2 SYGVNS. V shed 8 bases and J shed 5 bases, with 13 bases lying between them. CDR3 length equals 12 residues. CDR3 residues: CASSDDSDEQYF. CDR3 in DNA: TGTGCCAGCTCGGACGACAGTGACGAGCAGTACTTC.

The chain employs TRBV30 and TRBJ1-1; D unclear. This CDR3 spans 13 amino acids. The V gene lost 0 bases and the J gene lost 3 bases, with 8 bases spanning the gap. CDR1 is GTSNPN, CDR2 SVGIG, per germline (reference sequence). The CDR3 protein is CAWSVDGYTEAFF. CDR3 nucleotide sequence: TGTGCCTGGAGTGTCGACGGGTACACTGAAGCTTTCTTT.

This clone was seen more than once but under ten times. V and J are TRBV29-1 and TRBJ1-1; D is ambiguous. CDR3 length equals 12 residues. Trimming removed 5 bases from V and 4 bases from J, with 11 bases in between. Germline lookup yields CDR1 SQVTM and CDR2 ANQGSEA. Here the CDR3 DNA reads TGCAGCGTTATCCTCCGGGGCACTGAAGCTTTCTTT. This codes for CSVILRGTEAFF.

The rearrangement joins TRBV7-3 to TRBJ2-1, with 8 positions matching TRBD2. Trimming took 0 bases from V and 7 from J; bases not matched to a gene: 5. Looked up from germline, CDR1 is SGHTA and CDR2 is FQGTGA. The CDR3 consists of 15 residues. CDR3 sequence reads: CASSLTPGGINEQFF. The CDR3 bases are TGTGCCAGCAGCTTAACACCGGGGGGGATAAATGAGCAGTTCTTC.

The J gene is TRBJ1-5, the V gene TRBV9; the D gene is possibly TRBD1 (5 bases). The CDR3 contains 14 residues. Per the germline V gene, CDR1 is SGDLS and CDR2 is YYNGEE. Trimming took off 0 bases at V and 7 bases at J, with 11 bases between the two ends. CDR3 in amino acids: CASSVGGVGQPQHF. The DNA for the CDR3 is TGTGCCAGCAGCGTAGGGGGGGTCGGGCAGCCCCAGCATTTT.

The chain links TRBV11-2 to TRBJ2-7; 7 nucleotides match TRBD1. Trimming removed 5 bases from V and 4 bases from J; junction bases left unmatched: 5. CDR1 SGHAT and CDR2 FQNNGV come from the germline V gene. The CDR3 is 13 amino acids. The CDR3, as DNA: TGTGCCAGCAGCCTTGGACAGGTTTACGAGCAGTACTTC. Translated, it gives CASSLGQVYEQYF.

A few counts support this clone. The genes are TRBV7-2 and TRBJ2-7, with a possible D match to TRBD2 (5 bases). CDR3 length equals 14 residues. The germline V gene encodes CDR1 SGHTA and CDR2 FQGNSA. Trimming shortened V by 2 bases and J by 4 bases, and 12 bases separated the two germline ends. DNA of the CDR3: TGTGCCAGCAGCTTACGGGTTCGAGGGTACGAGCAGTACTTC. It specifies CASSLRVRGYEQYF.

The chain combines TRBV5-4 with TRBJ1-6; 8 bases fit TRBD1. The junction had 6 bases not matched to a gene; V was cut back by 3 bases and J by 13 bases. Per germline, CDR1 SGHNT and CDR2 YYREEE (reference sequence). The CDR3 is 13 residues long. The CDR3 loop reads CASSSPTGDPLHF. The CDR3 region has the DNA TGTGCCAGCAGCTCGCCGACAGGGGATCCCCTCCACTTT. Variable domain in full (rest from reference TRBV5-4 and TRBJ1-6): ETGVTQSPTHLIKTRGQQVTLRCSSQSGHNTVSWYQQALGQGPQFIFQYYREEENGRGNFPPRFSGLQFPNYSSELNVNALELDDSALYLCASSSPTGDPLHFGNGTRLTVT.

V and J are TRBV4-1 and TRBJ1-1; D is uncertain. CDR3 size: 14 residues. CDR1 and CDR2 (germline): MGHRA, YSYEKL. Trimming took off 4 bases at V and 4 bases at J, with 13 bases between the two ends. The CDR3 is CASSLGPSGTEAFF. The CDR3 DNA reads TGCGCCAGCAGCCTGGGCCCGTCAGGCACTGAAGCTTTCTTT.

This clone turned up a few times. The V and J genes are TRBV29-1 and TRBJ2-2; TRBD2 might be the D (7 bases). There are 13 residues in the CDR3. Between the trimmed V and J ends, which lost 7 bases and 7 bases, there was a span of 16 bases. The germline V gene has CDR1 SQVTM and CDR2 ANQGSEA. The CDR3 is CSADRGAGGELFF. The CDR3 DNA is TGCAGCGCCGACCGGGGGGCGGGCGGGGAGCTGTTTTTT.

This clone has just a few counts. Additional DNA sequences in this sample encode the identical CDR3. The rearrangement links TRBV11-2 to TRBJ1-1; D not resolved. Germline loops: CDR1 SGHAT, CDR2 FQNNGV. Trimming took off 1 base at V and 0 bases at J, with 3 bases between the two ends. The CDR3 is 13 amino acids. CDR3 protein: CASSLGMNTEAFF. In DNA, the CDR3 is TGTGCCAGCAGCTTAGGGATGAACACTGAAGCTTTCTTT.

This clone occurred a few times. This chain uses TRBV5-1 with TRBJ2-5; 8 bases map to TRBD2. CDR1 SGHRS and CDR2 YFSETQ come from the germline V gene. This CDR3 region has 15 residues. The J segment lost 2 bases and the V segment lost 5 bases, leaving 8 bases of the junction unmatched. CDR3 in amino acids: CASRASGGPQETQYF. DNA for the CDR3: TGCGCCAGCAGGGCCAGCGGGGGACCACAAGAGACCCAGTACTTC.

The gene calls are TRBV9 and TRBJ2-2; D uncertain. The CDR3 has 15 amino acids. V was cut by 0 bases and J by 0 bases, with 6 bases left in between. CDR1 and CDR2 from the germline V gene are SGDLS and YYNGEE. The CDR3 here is CASSVDTANTGELFF. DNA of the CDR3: TGTGCCAGCAGCGTAGACACCGCGAACACCGGGGAGCTGTTTTTT.

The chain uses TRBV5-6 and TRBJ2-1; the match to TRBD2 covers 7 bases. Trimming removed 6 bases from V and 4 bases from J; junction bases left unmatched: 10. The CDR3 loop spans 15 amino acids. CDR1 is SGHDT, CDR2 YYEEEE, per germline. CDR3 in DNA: TGTGCCAGCATGCCTCCGGGACTATCTTACAATGAGCAGTTCTTC. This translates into CASMPPGLSYNEQFF.

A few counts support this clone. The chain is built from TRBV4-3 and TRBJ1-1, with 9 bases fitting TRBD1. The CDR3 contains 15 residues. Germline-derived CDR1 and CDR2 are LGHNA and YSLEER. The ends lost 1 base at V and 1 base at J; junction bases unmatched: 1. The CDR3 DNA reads TGCGCCAGCAGCCAAGGGGACAGGGAGAACACTGAAGCTTTCTTT. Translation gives CASSQGDRENTEAFF.

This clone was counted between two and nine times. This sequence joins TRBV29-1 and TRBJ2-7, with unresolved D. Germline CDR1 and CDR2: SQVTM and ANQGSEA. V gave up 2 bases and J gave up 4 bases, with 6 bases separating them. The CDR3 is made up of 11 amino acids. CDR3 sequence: CSVEIDYEQYF. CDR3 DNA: TGCAGCGTTGAAATCGATTACGAGCAGTACTTC.

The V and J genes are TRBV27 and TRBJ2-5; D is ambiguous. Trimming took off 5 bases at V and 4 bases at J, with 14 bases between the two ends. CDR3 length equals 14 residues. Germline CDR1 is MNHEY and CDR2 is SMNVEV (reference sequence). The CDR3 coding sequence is TGTGCCAGCAGTCCACAATCGTCCCCAGAGACCCAGTACTTC. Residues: CASSPQSSPETQYF.

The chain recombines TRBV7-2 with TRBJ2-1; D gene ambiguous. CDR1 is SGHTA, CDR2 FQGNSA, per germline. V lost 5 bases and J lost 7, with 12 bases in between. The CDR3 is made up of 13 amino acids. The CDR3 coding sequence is TGTGCCAGCAGCCCTACTTTCAGGAATGAGCAGTTCTTC. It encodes CASSPTFRNEQFF.

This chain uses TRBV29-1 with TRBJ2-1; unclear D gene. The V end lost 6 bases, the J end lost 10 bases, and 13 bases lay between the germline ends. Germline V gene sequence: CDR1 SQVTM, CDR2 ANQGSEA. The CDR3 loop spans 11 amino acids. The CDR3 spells CSVEWRTEQFF. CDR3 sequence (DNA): TGCAGCGTGGAATGGCGTACCGAGCAGTTCTTC.

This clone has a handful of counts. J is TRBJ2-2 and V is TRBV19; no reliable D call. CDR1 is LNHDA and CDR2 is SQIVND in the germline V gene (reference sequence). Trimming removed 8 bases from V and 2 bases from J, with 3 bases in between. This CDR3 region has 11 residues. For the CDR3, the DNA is TGTGCCAGTCGTAACACCGGGGAGCTGTTTTTT. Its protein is CASRNTGELFF. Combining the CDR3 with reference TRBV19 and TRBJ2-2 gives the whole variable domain DGGITQSPKYLFRKEGQNVTLSCEQNLNHDAMYWYRQDPGQGLRLIYYSQIVNDFQKGDIAEGYSVSREKKESFPLTVTSAQKNPTAFYLCASRNTGELFFGEGSRLTVL.

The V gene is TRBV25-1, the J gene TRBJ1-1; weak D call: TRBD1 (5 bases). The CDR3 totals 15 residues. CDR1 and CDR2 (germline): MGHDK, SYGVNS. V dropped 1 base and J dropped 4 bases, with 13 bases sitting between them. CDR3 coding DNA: TGTGCCAGCAGTGAATTGGGGCCCGGGGGCACTGAAGCTTTCTTT. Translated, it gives CASSELGPGGTEAFF.

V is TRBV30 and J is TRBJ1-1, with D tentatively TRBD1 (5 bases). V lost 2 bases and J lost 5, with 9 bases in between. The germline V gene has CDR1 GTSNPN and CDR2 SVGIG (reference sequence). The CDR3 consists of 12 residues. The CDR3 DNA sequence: TGTGCCTGGAGTCAGGGTAGAACTGAAGCTTTCTTT. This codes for CAWSQGRTEAFF.

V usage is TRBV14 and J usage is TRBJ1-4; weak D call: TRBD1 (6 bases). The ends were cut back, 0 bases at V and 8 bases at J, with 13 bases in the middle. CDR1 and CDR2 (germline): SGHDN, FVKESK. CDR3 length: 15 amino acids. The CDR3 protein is CASSQDQGRTEKLFF. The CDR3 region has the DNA TGTGCCAGCAGCCAAGATCAGGGGAGAACGGAAAAACTGTTTTTT.

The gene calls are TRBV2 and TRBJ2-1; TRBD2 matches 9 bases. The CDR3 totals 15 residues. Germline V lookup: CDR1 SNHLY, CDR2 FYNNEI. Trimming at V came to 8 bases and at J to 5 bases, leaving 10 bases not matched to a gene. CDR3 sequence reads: CASPESGGPNNEQFF. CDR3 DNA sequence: TGTGCCAGCCCCGAAAGCGGGGGGCCCAACAATGAGCAGTTCTTC.

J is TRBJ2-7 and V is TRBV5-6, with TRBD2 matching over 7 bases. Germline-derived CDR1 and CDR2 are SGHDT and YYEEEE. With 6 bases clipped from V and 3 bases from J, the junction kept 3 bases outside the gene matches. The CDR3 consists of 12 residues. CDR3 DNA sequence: TGTGCCAGCAATGGCGGGGGCTACGAGCAGTACTTC. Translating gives CASNGGGYEQYF.

CDR3 nucleotide sequence: TGCGCCAGCAGTGACAGGGGGGGTAATGAGCAGTTCTTC. Translation gives CASSDRGGNEQFF. The rearrangement links TRBV10-1 to TRBJ2-1; D might be TRBD1 or TRBD2, each matching 7 bases. CDR1 is WNHNN and CDR2 is SYGVQD in the germline V gene (reference sequence). The CDR3 spans 13 residues. V was clipped by 3 bases and J by 7 bases, with 10 bases between them.

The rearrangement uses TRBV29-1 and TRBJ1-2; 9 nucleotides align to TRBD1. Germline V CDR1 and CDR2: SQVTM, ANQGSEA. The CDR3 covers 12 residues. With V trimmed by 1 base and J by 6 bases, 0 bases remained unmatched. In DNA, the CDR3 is TGCAGCGTTGAAGGGGACAGGGATGGCTACACCTTC. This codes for CSVEGDRDGYTF.